This T cell receptor (beta chain) originates from a study of cytomegalovirus exposure and HLA in healthy donors. The wider study: The same platform was used for the 100 to 150 validation repertoires and the roughly 720 first-cohort repertoires, a later analysis reported. Whole-study findings and limits: According to the study, roughly 180 TCR beta chains were cytomegalovirus-associated. Many donors carried some public TCRs, although rarity characterized most TCR sequences.

Details on this clone: No antigen is known for it.

TCRdb's copy holds only in-frame clones and misses some; the assay was immunoSEQ multiplex PCR. The repertoire has 200,000 or so clones, roughly 82% of them found once; the top ten carry roughly 13%. Per the germline V gene, CDR1 is SEHNR and CDR2 is FQNEAQ (reference sequence). The CDR3 spans 14 residues. Between the trimmed V and J ends, which lost 7 bases and 0 bases, there was a span of 12 bases. This receptor was obtained from a woman in her twenties or thirties in good health and CMV-seropositive. Sequenced sample: PBMCs. This rearrangement joins TRBV7-9 to TRBJ1-1; D possibly corresponds to TRBD1 (5 bases). The DNA for the CDR3 is TGTGCCAGCACCTGGGAAGGGGTGAACACTGAAGCTTTCTTT. Protein sequence: CASTWEGVNTEAFF.